This TCR beta chain was recovered during a study of vaccination and CD4 T cells after COVID-19. Study-wide background: Across the group, participants received two doses of either BNT162b2 or mRNA-1273 vaccine. Study-wide points: Among those convalescent, a median approximately 83% of reactive clones emerged solely post-vaccination.

Treatment reported: roughly ten-day PBMC culture with coronavirus spike peptide pools or control peptides (ViraFEST assay). IL-2 at roughly 9.6 IU/ml and peptide pools at around 10 ug/ml were added to PBMCs cultured at a few million per well. With around ten days of culture completed, CD4+ T cells were isolated by negative selection. With respect to this clonotype: Its matching antigen is unknown.

This CDR3 comprises 14 residues. The germline V gene has CDR1 MNHEY and CDR2 SVGEGT. Deletions cut 0 bases from V and 1 base from J, with 6 bases between. An Oncomine TCR Beta short-read assay was used to sequence the DNA from cultured CD4+ T cells. TCRdb used MiXCR to reprocess the PCR reads, holding one entry per CDR3 protein. The top ten clones hold about 24% of a sample with 14,000 to 15,000 distinct CDR3 sequences, roughly half of them seen once. V and J are TRBV6-2 or TRBV6-3 and TRBJ1-1; D is unresolved. This specimen was cultured CD4+ T cells from blood, taken after SARS-CoV-2 vaccination. The clonotype comes from a human donor with COVID-19. CDR3 sequence (DNA): TGTGCCAGCAGTTACTCCCTACCGAACACTGAAGCTTTCTTT. Translating gives CASSYSLPNTEAFF.